A selection of T cell receptor beta chains follows, all from one sample in a study of CD4 and CD8 cells across lung adenocarcinoma regions. TCRdb reprocessed the PCR reads via MiXCR and lists one record per CDR3 protein. The data contain more than 11,000 distinct CDR3 sequences, approximately 43% of them singletons. Sequenced input: CD4+ T cells from the center of a lung tumor. The receptors shown here come from a male donor with lung adenocarcinoma. The CD4 and CD8 labels of this study may be unreliable. Each CDR3 is given with its conserved first and last residue. Each record gives: J gene, V gene, clone size, D gene, CDR3 DNA, CDR3 protein. D genes are given only for firm matches. The size of a clone is reported for some rows only, either as once, few or many, or as a class for expanded clones.

j_call: TRBJ2-1; v_call: TRBV12-3/TRBV12-4; clone_size: -; d_call: -; cdr3_nt: TGTGCCAGCAGTTTAGCTGGGGAGACCCAGTTCTTC; cdr3_aa: CASSLAGETQFF
j_call: TRBJ2-5; v_call: TRBV6-1; clone_size: medium-sized; d_call: TRBD2; cdr3_nt: TGTGCCAGCACTAATAGCGGGAGGGCGGAGACCCAGTACTTC; cdr3_aa: CASTNSGRAETQYF
j_call: TRBJ2-7; v_call: TRBV6-5; clone_size: -; d_call: -; cdr3_nt: TGTGCCAGCAGTTCCGCGGACCCCTACGAGCAGTACTTC; cdr3_aa: CASSSADPYEQYF
j_call: TRBJ2-3; v_call: TRBV28; clone_size: -; d_call: -; cdr3_nt: TGTGCCAGCAGTTCCCCCCCAGAACTCACAGATACGCAGTATTTT; cdr3_aa: CASSSPPELTDTQYF
j_call: TRBJ2-4; v_call: TRBV14; clone_size: few; d_call: -; cdr3_nt: TGTGCCAGCAGCCAGTCGGGGTTAAACATTCAGTACTTC; cdr3_aa: CASSQSGLNIQYF
j_call: TRBJ2-6; v_call: TRBV10-2; clone_size: few; d_call: -; cdr3_nt: TGCGCCAGCAGTGAAGGCAGGGGTGGCTCTGGGGCCAACGTCCTGACTTTC; cdr3_aa: CASSEGRGGSGANVLTF
j_call: TRBJ2-1; v_call: TRBV28; clone_size: many; d_call: -; cdr3_nt: TGTGCCAGCACCTCTACGGAGGATGAGCAGTTCTTC; cdr3_aa: CASTSTEDEQFF
j_call: TRBJ2-7; v_call: TRBV6-1; clone_size: few; d_call: -; cdr3_nt: TGTGCCAGCAAAGTTTACGGGGACCAGAGCTCCTACGAGCAGTACTTC; cdr3_aa: CASKVYGDQSSYEQYF
j_call: TRBJ2-5; v_call: TRBV6-5; clone_size: medium-sized; d_call: TRBD1; cdr3_nt: TGTGCCAGCAGTTACCTGTGGACAGGAGAGACCCAGTACTTC; cdr3_aa: CASSYLWTGETQYF
j_call: TRBJ2-7; v_call: TRBV10-2; clone_size: many; d_call: TRBD1; cdr3_nt: TGCGCCAGCAGCGGGACAGATGGGAACTACGAGCAGTACTTC; cdr3_aa: CASSGTDGNYEQYF
j_call: TRBJ2-7; v_call: TRBV6-1; clone_size: many; d_call: TRBD2; cdr3_nt: TGTGCCAGCGGGAGAGCTAACTTGGTGACTAGCGTCCCCTACGAGCAGTACTTC; cdr3_aa: CASGRANLVTSVPYEQYF
j_call: TRBJ2-6; v_call: TRBV7-3; clone_size: many; d_call: -; cdr3_nt: TGTGCCAGCAGCTTAACCGGCGGGTTCGGGGCCAACGTCCTGACTTTC; cdr3_aa: CASSLTGGFGANVLTF
j_call: TRBJ2-1; v_call: TRBV12-3/TRBV12-4; clone_size: many; d_call: TRBD2; cdr3_nt: TGTGCCAGCAGTTACAGCGGGAGTAATGAGCAGTTCTTC; cdr3_aa: CASSYSGSNEQFF
j_call: TRBJ1-2; v_call: TRBV6-1; clone_size: many; d_call: -; cdr3_nt: TGTGCCAGCAGTGGGGACAAATCCTATGGCTACACCTTC; cdr3_aa: CASSGDKSYGYTF
j_call: TRBJ1-3; v_call: TRBV6-1; clone_size: many; d_call: -; cdr3_nt: TGTGCCAGCAGCAAGGACGGAGCCTCTGGAAACACCATATATTTT; cdr3_aa: CASSKDGASGNTIYF
j_call: TRBJ2-5; v_call: TRBV6-4; clone_size: few; d_call: -; cdr3_nt: TGTGCCACCGGGGTCGGGGGCCGGGACCCAGATACCCAGTACTTC; cdr3_aa: CATGVGGRDPDTQYF
j_call: TRBJ2-2; v_call: TRBV6-5; clone_size: many; d_call: TRBD1; cdr3_nt: TGTGCCAGCAGTTACTCACGGGACAGTTTAAACACCGGGGAGCTGTTTTTT; cdr3_aa: CASSYSRDSLNTGELFF
j_call: TRBJ2-7; v_call: TRBV6-1; clone_size: -; d_call: TRBD2; cdr3_nt: TGTGCCAGCAGTAAAACTAGCGGGGGGGCCGTTTACGAGCAGTACTTC; cdr3_aa: CASSKTSGGAVYEQYF
j_call: TRBJ2-7; v_call: TRBV7-6; clone_size: few; d_call: TRBD1; cdr3_nt: TGTGCCAGTAGGACAGGGAAGTACTTC; cdr3_aa: CASRTGKYF
j_call: TRBJ1-4; v_call: TRBV6-1; clone_size: many; d_call: -; cdr3_nt: TGTGCCAGCAGGGGAGCATCAAAACTGTTTTTT; cdr3_aa: CASRGASKLFF
j_call: TRBJ2-1; v_call: TRBV27; clone_size: medium-sized; d_call: -; cdr3_nt: TGTGCCAGCGGCCCGTACAGGGTTGAGCAGTTCTTC; cdr3_aa: CASGPYRVEQFF
j_call: TRBJ2-3; v_call: TRBV6-1; clone_size: medium-sized; d_call: TRBD2; cdr3_nt: TGTGCCAGCAGTGGCACTAGCGGCACAGATACGCAGTATTTT; cdr3_aa: CASSGTSGTDTQYF
j_call: TRBJ2-7; v_call: TRBV6-1; clone_size: -; d_call: TRBD1; cdr3_nt: TGTGCCAGCAGCAGGACAGGGGAAGGCTACGAGCAGTACTTC; cdr3_aa: CASSRTGEGYEQYF
j_call: TRBJ1-1; v_call: TRBV30; clone_size: -; d_call: TRBD1; cdr3_nt: TGTGCCTGGAGTGTACGGAGCAGGGGGTTGTGGAACACTGAAGCTTTCTTT; cdr3_aa: CAWSVRSRGLWNTEAFF
j_call: TRBJ1-1; v_call: TRBV10-2; clone_size: many; d_call: -; cdr3_nt: TGCGCCAGCAGTGAGGGGTTGAAAGGGGGCACTGAAGCTTTCTTT; cdr3_aa: CASSEGLKGGTEAFF
j_call: TRBJ2-7; v_call: TRBV6-1; clone_size: many; d_call: TRBD1; cdr3_nt: TGTGCCAGCAGCGGGACAGACGTCGGCTACGAGCAGTACTTC; cdr3_aa: CASSGTDVGYEQYF
j_call: TRBJ2-7; v_call: TRBV15; clone_size: few; d_call: TRBD1; cdr3_nt: TGTGCCACCAGCAGATCTAGGGGACAGGAGGACGAGCAGTACTTC; cdr3_aa: CATSRSRGQEDEQYF
j_call: TRBJ2-2; v_call: TRBV6-1; clone_size: -; d_call: -; cdr3_nt: TGTGCCAGCACGGCAGTGGGCGCCGGGAAGCAGTTTTTT; cdr3_aa: CASTAVGAGKQFF
j_call: TRBJ2-4; v_call: TRBV6-1; clone_size: -; d_call: TRBD1; cdr3_nt: TGTGCCGGCGGCCAGGGGGAAGACACTCAGTACTTC; cdr3_aa: CAGGQGEDTQYF
j_call: TRBJ2-4; v_call: TRBV10-2; clone_size: -; d_call: -; cdr3_nt: TGTGCGAGCCGCGGGGGCCGGGGGCATAACACCCAGTACTTC; cdr3_aa: CASRGGRGHNTQYF
j_call: TRBJ2-3; v_call: TRBV25-1; clone_size: many; d_call: TRBD1; cdr3_nt: TGTGCCAGCAGATCACAGGGGGCGCAGTATTTT; cdr3_aa: CASRSQGAQYF
j_call: TRBJ2-3; v_call: TRBV6-1; clone_size: medium-sized; d_call: -; cdr3_nt: TGTGCCAGCAGTGAAGGGGAGACAACTAGCACAGATACGCAGTATTTT; cdr3_aa: CASSEGETTSTDTQYF
j_call: TRBJ2-1; v_call: TRBV24-1; clone_size: -; d_call: TRBD2; cdr3_nt: TGTGCCACCAGTGACCCGGGACTAGCGGGAGCGGGGGAGCAGTTTTTC; cdr3_aa: CATSDPGLAGAGEQFF
j_call: TRBJ2-7; v_call: TRBV6-1; clone_size: -; d_call: -; cdr3_nt: TGTGCCAGCAGTGAAAGGGTGGGAATAGCCGAGCAGTACTTC; cdr3_aa: CASSERVGIAEQYF
j_call: TRBJ2-6; v_call: TRBV6-1; clone_size: -; d_call: -; cdr3_nt: TGTGCCAGCAGTGACCACAGCTCTGGGGCCAACGAGCTGACCTTC; cdr3_aa: CASSDHSSGANELTF
j_call: TRBJ2-3; v_call: TRBV6-1; clone_size: -; d_call: -; cdr3_nt: TGTGCCAGCGGGCTGGGCACCGAGGCGCAGTTTTTT; cdr3_aa: CASGLGTEAQFF
j_call: TRBJ2-3; v_call: TRBV6-1; clone_size: -; d_call: -; cdr3_nt: TGTGCCAGCACCACGGGGCTGACTGCCAAAAACATGCAGTATTTC; cdr3_aa: CASTTGLTAKNMQYF
j_call: TRBJ2-7; v_call: TRBV7-9; clone_size: medium-sized; d_call: -; cdr3_nt: TGTGCCAGCAGCTTAAACTCGGCGGCAGGCGGCGAGCAGTACTTC; cdr3_aa: CASSLNSAAGGEQYF
j_call: TRBJ1-2; v_call: TRBV6-5; clone_size: few; d_call: -; cdr3_nt: TGTGCCAGCAGTTCCTCTGGGGTGGGTCGTAAAAATAACTATGGCTACACCTTC; cdr3_aa: CASSSSGVGRKNNYGYTF
j_call: TRBJ2-3; v_call: TRBV6-1; clone_size: -; d_call: TRBD2; cdr3_nt: TGTGCCAGCAGTGAAAGGATAGCGGGCGGGAGGAGCACAGATACGCAGTATTTT; cdr3_aa: CASSERIAGGRSTDTQYF
j_call: TRBJ2-1; v_call: TRBV6-1; clone_size: -; d_call: TRBD2; cdr3_nt: TGTGCCAGCAACTTCGAGCTAGCGGTATCCAATGAGCAGTTCTTC; cdr3_aa: CASNFELAVSNEQFF
j_call: TRBJ2-3; v_call: TRBV10-1; clone_size: -; d_call: TRBD2; cdr3_nt: TGCGCCAGCAGGGGGCGGGGGGGCGGGGACCAAGAGACGCAGTATTTC; cdr3_aa: CASRGRGGGDQETQYF
j_call: TRBJ1-3; v_call: TRBV10-3; clone_size: -; d_call: -; cdr3_nt: TGTGCCATACAGGGATTACAAGGAAACACCATATATTTT; cdr3_aa: CAIQGLQGNTIYF
j_call: TRBJ2-2; v_call: TRBV10-1; clone_size: few; d_call: -; cdr3_nt: TGCGCCAGCAGTCCTTTTGGTCGAGAAAATTCCGGGGAGCTGTTTTTT; cdr3_aa: CASSPFGRENSGELFF
j_call: TRBJ2-4; v_call: TRBV4-2; clone_size: -; d_call: -; cdr3_nt: TGTGCCAGCAGCCACGCGGGCGCAAGCGCCAAAAACATTCAGTACTTC; cdr3_aa: CASSHAGASAKNIQYF
j_call: TRBJ2-1; v_call: TRBV11-2; clone_size: many; d_call: -; cdr3_nt: TGTGCCACCGTACCGGGACTCTCATTTGAGCAGTTCTTC; cdr3_aa: CATVPGLSFEQFF
j_call: TRBJ1-2; v_call: TRBV10-1; clone_size: -; d_call: TRBD1; cdr3_nt: TGCGCCAGCAGTCCAGGGGGCGACTATGGCTACACCTTC; cdr3_aa: CASSPGGDYGYTF
j_call: TRBJ2-1; v_call: TRBV11-3; clone_size: -; d_call: -; cdr3_nt: TGTGCCAGCAGCCCTACGGGAGTTTCCTACAATGAGCAGTTCTTC; cdr3_aa: CASSPTGVSYNEQFF
j_call: TRBJ2-1; v_call: TRBV6-1; clone_size: -; d_call: -; cdr3_nt: TGTGCCAGCAGTGTCTTACGAATCGGGCTACGAGGCAATGAGCAGTTCTTC; cdr3_aa: CASSVLRIGLRGNEQFF
j_call: TRBJ2-3; v_call: TRBV4-1; clone_size: many; d_call: TRBD2; cdr3_nt: TGCGCCAGCGGCACGGCGGGAGCGGGTGGGGATACGCAGTATTTT; cdr3_aa: CASGTAGAGGDTQYF
j_call: TRBJ2-1; v_call: TRBV11-2; clone_size: -; d_call: TRBD2; cdr3_nt: TGTGCCAGCAGCTTAGATCTAGCGGGAGGCTACAATGAGCAGTTCTTC; cdr3_aa: CASSLDLAGGYNEQFF
j_call: TRBJ2-1; v_call: TRBV7-3; clone_size: few; d_call: TRBD1; cdr3_nt: TGTGCCAGCAGCCGGGGGACAGGGTCGGGTGAGCAGTTCTTC; cdr3_aa: CASSRGTGSGEQFF
j_call: TRBJ2-7; v_call: TRBV6-1; clone_size: many; d_call: -; cdr3_nt: TGTGCCAGCAGGAGAAGCTACGAGCAGTACTTC; cdr3_aa: CASRRSYEQYF
j_call: TRBJ2-5; v_call: TRBV27; clone_size: -; d_call: -; cdr3_nt: TGTGCCAGCAGCCAAGGACTACAAGAGACCCAGTACTTC; cdr3_aa: CASSQGLQETQYF
j_call: TRBJ2-7; v_call: TRBV4-2; clone_size: -; d_call: -; cdr3_nt: TGTGCCAGCAGCCAAGGGAGGGGCGAGCAGTACTTC; cdr3_aa: CASSQGRGEQYF
j_call: TRBJ2-2; v_call: TRBV5-1; clone_size: few; d_call: TRBD2; cdr3_nt: TGCGCCAGCAGCCCAAGACTAGCGGGAGGTGTGGCCGGGGAGCTGTTTTTT; cdr3_aa: CASSPRLAGGVAGELFF
j_call: TRBJ2-5; v_call: TRBV6-5; clone_size: few; d_call: TRBD2; cdr3_nt: TGTGCCAGCAGTTACGGTGGAATAGCGGGAGTTAACACCCAGTACTTC; cdr3_aa: CASSYGGIAGVNTQYF
j_call: TRBJ2-3; v_call: TRBV10-2; clone_size: medium-sized; d_call: -; cdr3_nt: TGCGCCAGCAGTGTTTTCGATACGCAGTATTTT; cdr3_aa: CASSVFDTQYF
j_call: TRBJ2-7; v_call: TRBV6-5; clone_size: many; d_call: -; cdr3_nt: TGTGCCAGCAGTTATGGTACGGTAGGTTACGAGCAGTACTTC; cdr3_aa: CASSYGTVGYEQYF